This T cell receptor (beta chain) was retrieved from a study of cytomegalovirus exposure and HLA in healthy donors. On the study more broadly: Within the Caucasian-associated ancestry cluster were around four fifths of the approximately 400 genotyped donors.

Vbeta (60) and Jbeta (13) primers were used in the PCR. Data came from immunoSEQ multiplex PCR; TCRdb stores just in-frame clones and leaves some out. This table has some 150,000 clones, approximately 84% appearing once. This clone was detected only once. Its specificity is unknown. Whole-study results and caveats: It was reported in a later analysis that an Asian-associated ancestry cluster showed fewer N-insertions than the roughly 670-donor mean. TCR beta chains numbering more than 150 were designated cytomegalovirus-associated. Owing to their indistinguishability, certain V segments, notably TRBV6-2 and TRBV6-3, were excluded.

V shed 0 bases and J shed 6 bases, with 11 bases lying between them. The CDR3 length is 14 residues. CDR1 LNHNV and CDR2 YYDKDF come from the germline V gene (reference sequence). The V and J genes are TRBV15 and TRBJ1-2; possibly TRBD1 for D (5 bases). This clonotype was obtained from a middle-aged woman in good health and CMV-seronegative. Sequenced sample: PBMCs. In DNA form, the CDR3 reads TGTGCCACCAGCAGAGAGATTGCAGGGAATGGCTACACCTTC. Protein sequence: CATSREIAGNGYTF.